This TCR beta chain stems from a study of cytomegalovirus exposure and HLA in healthy donors. Overall study context: There were fewer than 130 million unique TCR beta sequences, drawn from 180 million or so T cells, in an earlier analysis. From donors who were HLA-typed, an early data release held around 80 million unique TCRs.

13 Jbeta primers and 60 Vbeta primers were used for the PCR. Data came from immunoSEQ multiplex PCR; TCRdb stores just in-frame clones and leaves some out. Altogether over 150,000 clones are present, 65% to 80% being singletons, with the ten largest covering under 4.5%. In germline, CDR1 is WNHNN, CDR2 SYGVQD (reference sequence). The CDR3 spans 16 residues. Trimming removed 7 bases from V and 0 bases from J; junction bases left unmatched: 10. This clone was detected only once. The antigen is undetermined. General study findings and limits: One variant, a missense change in DCLRE1C, was linked in a later analysis to TCR beta V- and J-gene trimming.

The origin of this receptor is a woman aged 40 to 50 in good health and CMV-seronegative. Sequenced sample: PBMCs. The chain combines TRBV10-1 with TRBJ1-2; 8 bases fit TRBD1. CDR3 in amino acids: CASTSGGRTANYGYTF. The CDR3 DNA reads as TGCGCCAGCACATCAGGGGGCCGTACAGCTAACTATGGCTACACCTTC.